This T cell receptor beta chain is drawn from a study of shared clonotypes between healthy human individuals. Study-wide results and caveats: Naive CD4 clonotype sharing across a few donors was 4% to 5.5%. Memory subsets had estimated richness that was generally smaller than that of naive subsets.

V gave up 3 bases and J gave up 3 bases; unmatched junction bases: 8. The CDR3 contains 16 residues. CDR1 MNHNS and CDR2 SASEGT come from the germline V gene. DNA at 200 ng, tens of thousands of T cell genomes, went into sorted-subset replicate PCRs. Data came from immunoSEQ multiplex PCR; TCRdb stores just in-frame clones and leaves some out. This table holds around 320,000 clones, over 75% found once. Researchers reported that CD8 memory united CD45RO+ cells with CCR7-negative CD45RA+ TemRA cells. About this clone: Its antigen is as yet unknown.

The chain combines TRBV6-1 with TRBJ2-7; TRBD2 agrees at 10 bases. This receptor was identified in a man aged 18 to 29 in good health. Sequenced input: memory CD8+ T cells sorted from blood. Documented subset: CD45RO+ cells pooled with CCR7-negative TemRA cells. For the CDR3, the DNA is TGTGCCAGCAGTGAGGGGGGACTAGCGAACTTCTACGAGCAGTACTTC. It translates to CASSEGGLANFYEQYF.